The 13 T cell receptor beta chains given below trace back to one sample, sequenced in a study of cytomegalovirus exposure and HLA in healthy donors. The PCR had 60 Vbeta and 13 Jbeta primers. Profiling relied on immunoSEQ multiplex PCR, and the TCRdb table lists in-frame clones only, not all of them. The sample lists 55,000 to 70,000 clones; approximately 80% were seen once. Sample: PBMCs. All receptors derive from a male donor in good health and CMV-seronegative.

The chain uses TRBV25-1 and TRBJ2-7, with 7 bases fitting TRBD2. The V gene end was trimmed by 1 base and the J gene end by 6 bases; junction bases not matched to a gene: 9. The germline V gene encodes CDR1 MGHDK and CDR2 SYGVNS. The CDR3 is made up of 15 amino acids. The chain's CDR3 is CASSEWGGSGSEQYF. The CDR3 nucleotides are TGTGCCAGCAGTGAATGGGGGGGGTCGGGCTCCGAGCAGTACTTC.

This chain links TRBV27 with TRBJ2-7, with 7 bases fitting TRBD1. The CDR3 contains 16 residues. Germline loops: CDR1 MNHEY, CDR2 SMNVEV (reference sequence). The junction had 10 bases not matched to a gene; V was cut back by 4 bases and J by 1 base. For the CDR3, the DNA is TGTGCCAGCAGTTGGGACAGCTCCTCTTCTTCCTACGAGCAGTACTTC. It codes for CASSWDSSSSSYEQYF.

This sequence joins TRBV4-3 and TRBJ2-5; 9 nucleotides match TRBD1. The J segment lost 0 bases and the V segment lost 0 bases, leaving 8 bases of the junction unmatched. CDR3 length: 18 residues. CDR1 is LGHNA and CDR2 is YSLEER in the germline V gene. The CDR3 protein is CASSQDLLGDRDQETQYF. In DNA form, the CDR3 reads TGCGCCAGCAGCCAAGATCTATTGGGGGACAGGGACCAAGAGACCCAGTACTTC.

The CDR3 DNA sequence: TGTGCCAGCAGTCCGGACAGGGCTGGCAATCAGCCCCAGCATTTT. The encoded protein is CASSPDRAGNQPQHF. This sequence joins TRBV2 and TRBJ1-5; TRBD1 agrees at 8 bases. In germline, CDR1 is SNHLY, CDR2 FYNNEI. V shed 5 bases, J shed 2 bases, and the junction held 5 bases outside the gene matches. The CDR3 is made up of 15 amino acids.

This chain connects TRBV2 to TRBJ2-7, with a tentative D call TRBD2 (7 bases). CDR3 size: 15 residues. Germline loops: CDR1 SNHLY, CDR2 FYNNEI. The V end was cut by 7 bases, the J end by 6 bases, with 22 bases between. The CDR3 sequence: CASTTTRGAFGEQYF. In DNA form, the CDR3 reads TGTGCCAGCACCACAACCCGGGGGGCGTTCGGCGAGCAGTACTTC.

The chain recombines TRBV19 with TRBJ1-2, with 8 bases fitting TRBD1. CDR1 is LNHDA, CDR2 SQIVND, per germline (reference sequence). Trimming removed 10 bases from V and 4 bases from J; junction bases left unmatched: 8. There are 13 residues in the CDR3. The CDR3 loop is CAIQDRASYGYTF. The CDR3 nucleotides read TGTGCCATTCAGGACAGGGCCTCCTATGGCTACACCTTC.

This sequence joins TRBV6-5 and TRBJ2-3, with 8 bases lining up with TRBD1. The CDR3 is 13 residues long. Germline V gene lookup returns CDR1 MNHEY and CDR2 SVGAGI. With 5 bases clipped from V and 4 bases from J, the junction kept 2 bases outside the gene matches. In DNA form, the CDR3 reads TGTGCCAGCAGTCGACAGGGGCCAGATACGCAGTATTTT. Protein product: CASSRQGPDTQYF.

The count of this clone is one. The gene calls are TRBV5-1 and TRBJ1-6; D call uncertain. The V end was cut by 0 bases, the J end by 15 bases, with 13 bases between. The germline gives CDR1 SGHRS, CDR2 YFSETQ. The CDR3 consists of 13 residues. The CDR3 DNA is TGCGCCAGCAGCTTGGTTGGTCGAGGTGTCCTCCACTTT. This translates into CASSLVGRGVLHF.

This chain links TRBV6-5 with TRBJ2-3, with TRBD1 as a possible D gene (5 bases). The CDR3 is 13 residues long. CDR1 is MNHEY, CDR2 SVGAGI, per germline. Trimming cost V 11 bases and J 3 bases, with 15 bases left between them. In nucleotides, the CDR3 is TGTGCCGCGAGGCCCCCAGGGACAGATACGCAGTATTTT. This translates into CAARPPGTDTQYF.

This clone was recorded a few times. The chain is built from TRBV9 and TRBJ1-1; D may be TRBD1 (5 bases). The CDR3 runs 15 residues. The V gene's germline CDR1 is SGDLS and CDR2 YYNGEE. V lost 3 bases and J 6 bases, leaving 18 bases between the germline ends. For the CDR3, the DNA is TGTGCCAGCAGCGACCTGGGGGGAGGGCACGCTGAAGCTTTCTTT. It codes for CASSDLGGGHAEAFF.

CDR3 protein: CASSLDRANYGYTF. DNA for the CDR3: TGTGCCAGTAGTCTGGACAGGGCTAACTATGGCTACACCTTC. V is TRBV19 and J is TRBJ1-2; 8 bases map to TRBD1. V shed 5 bases, J shed 0 bases, and the junction held 2 bases outside the gene matches. The CDR3 loop spans 14 amino acids. Looked up from germline, CDR1 is LNHDA and CDR2 is SQIVND (reference sequence). Filled out from reference TRBV19 and TRBJ1-2, the complete variable domain reads DGGITQSPKYLFRKEGQNVTLSCEQNLNHDAMYWYRQDPGQGLRLIYYSQIVNDFQKGDIAEGYSVSREKKESFPLTVTSAQKNPTAFYLCASSLDRANYGYTFGSGTRLTVV.

CDR3 nucleotides: TGTGCCAGCAGCCCGAGACTAGCGGCGGCGAACCTACACACAGATACGCAGTATTTT. This sequence encodes CASSPRLAAANLHTDTQYF. The rearrangement joins TRBV9 to TRBJ2-3; TRBD2 agrees at 9 bases. Germline assignment: CDR1 SGDLS and CDR2 YYNGEE. J was trimmed by 2 bases and V by 4 bases; bases with no gene match: 17. This CDR3 region has 19 residues.

The chain combines TRBV29-1 with TRBJ1-2, with a possible D match to TRBD1 (5 bases). V was clipped by 3 bases and J by 7 bases, with 21 bases between them. Germline CDR1 is SQVTM and CDR2 is ANQGSEA. There are 15 residues in the CDR3. CDR3 sequence (DNA): TGCAGCGTTGATGTGGGAGGCTTAGGGGCAGGTGGCTACACCTTC. Its protein product is CSVDVGGLGAGGYTF.